This passage covers 18 T cell receptor beta chains from one sample sequenced in a study of blood T cell repertoires in COVID-19. Clones were read by immunoSEQ multiplex PCR, and TCRdb kept only the in-frame ones, dropping some. Of 100,000 to 120,000 clones in the sample, around 74% are singletons; the top ten hold about 7.1%. The sample consisted of peripheral blood. Receptor source: a woman aged 55-70 years with acute or convalescent COVID-19.

V is TRBV9 and J is TRBJ2-2, with a possible D match to TRBD2 (6 bases). The V gene lost 0 bases and the J gene lost 4 bases, with 13 bases spanning the gap. This CDR3 spans 16 amino acids. Looked up from germline, CDR1 is SGDLS and CDR2 is YYNGEE. CDR3 region: CASSVVGTAGTGELFF. For the CDR3, the DNA is TGTGCCAGCAGCGTAGTAGGGACTGCGGGCACCGGGGAGCTGTTTTTT.

The CDR3 region has the DNA TGCGCCAGCAGCTTAATCCCTAGCTCGGAGACCCAGTACTTC. This sequence encodes CASSLIPSSETQYF. The rearrangement uses TRBV5-1 and TRBJ2-5; D perhaps matches TRBD2 (5 bases). The germline V and J ends were trimmed by 2 bases and 5 bases, with 13 bases remaining between them. This CDR3 is built from 14 residues. CDR1 and CDR2 (germline): SGHRS, YFSETQ.

The chain employs TRBV28 and TRBJ1-5, with D perhaps TRBD1 (6 bases). Trimming removed 3 bases from V and 6 bases from J, with 12 bases in between. Germline loops: CDR1 MDHEN, CDR2 SYDVKM. This CDR3 region has 14 residues. The CDR3 bases are TGTGCCAGCAGTTTCCCCAGGGGCGGTCAGCCCCAGCATTTT. As protein: CASSFPRGGQPQHF.

The chain has TRBV25-1 and TRBJ1-1; TRBD1 matches 7 bases. The germline V gene has CDR1 MGHDK and CDR2 SYGVNS. V shed 7 bases, J shed 4 bases, and the junction held 6 bases outside the gene matches. This CDR3 has 13 residues. The CDR3 spells CASTRGLTTEAFF. CDR3 in DNA: TGTGCCAGCACAAGGGGGCTCACCACTGAAGCTTTCTTT.

This clone was detected a few times. The CDR3 DNA reads TGTGCCAGCAGTTTAAGACAGGAGATGAATGGCTACACCTTC. It encodes CASSLRQEMNGYTF. The chain employs TRBV27 and TRBJ1-2, with TRBD1 as a possible D gene (6 bases). Trimming pared 2 bases from V and 6 bases from J, leaving 13 bases between. Germline CDR1 reads MNHEY; CDR2 reads SMNVEV (reference sequence). The CDR3 extends over 14 amino acids.

The chain recombines TRBV2 with TRBJ2-6; 7 bases fit TRBD1. Trimming cost V 6 bases and J 2 bases; bases outside gene matches: 4. CDR1 SNHLY and CDR2 FYNNEI come from the germline V gene. CDR3 length equals 15 residues. CDR3 residues: CASRKQGTGANVLTF. The CDR3 DNA is TGTGCCAGCAGGAAACAGGGGACTGGGGCCAACGTCCTGACTTTC.

V is TRBV19 and J is TRBJ2-1, with D hard to call. V lost 3 bases and J 9 bases, leaving 12 bases between the germline ends. The CDR3 has 13 amino acids. The V gene's germline CDR1 is LNHDA and CDR2 SQIVND (reference sequence). In DNA form, the CDR3 reads TGTGCCAGTAGTATCGGCCCCTCTAGTGAGCAGTTCTTC. Translation gives CASSIGPSSEQFF.

This clone occurred once. The chain employs TRBV19 and TRBJ2-1; TRBD2 matches 8 bases. This CDR3 has 16 amino acids. Germline-derived CDR1 and CDR2 are LNHDA and SQIVND (reference sequence). V lost 3 bases, J lost 0 bases, and 4 bases stayed unmatched. CDR3 DNA sequence: TGTGCCAGTAGTATGATACGGGGGGGCTCCTACAATGAGCAGTTCTTC. Protein sequence: CASSMIRGGSYNEQFF.

This chain uses TRBV6-5 with TRBJ2-7; D is ambiguous. Germline CDR1 is MNHEY and CDR2 is SVGAGI. The CDR3 extends over 11 amino acids. Trimming shortened V by 5 bases and J by 4 bases, and 6 bases separated the two germline ends. CDR3 loop: CASSIIYEQYF. The DNA for the CDR3 is TGTGCCAGCAGTATTATTTACGAGCAGTACTTC.

This chain uses TRBV5-1 with TRBJ2-7; D unclear. V shed 7 bases and J shed 2 bases, with 16 bases lying between them. The germline gives CDR1 SGHRS, CDR2 YFSETQ. This CDR3 is built from 14 residues. The CDR3: CASRPGPGAYEQYF. CDR3 nucleotide sequence: TGCGCCAGCCGACCGGGTCCTGGAGCCTACGAGCAGTACTTC.

The V call is TRBV29-1, the J call TRBJ1-1, with 12 bases fitting TRBD1. Trimming removed 6 bases from V and 2 bases from J; junction bases left unmatched: 10. CDR1 and CDR2 from the germline V gene are SQVTM and ANQGSEA. The CDR3 runs to 16 residues. The CDR3 DNA follows: TGCAGCGTAAAAGGGGACAGGGGGCGCGGCAACACTGAAGCTTTCTTT. Encoded protein: CSVKGDRGRGNTEAFF.

The J gene is TRBJ1-4, the V gene TRBV5-4, with TRBD1 identical over 9 bases. The J segment lost 6 bases and the V segment lost 0 bases, leaving 0 bases of the junction unmatched. CDR3 length equals 14 residues. The V gene's germline CDR1 is SGHNT and CDR2 YYREEE (reference sequence). CDR3 protein: CASSLGDRDEKLFF. In nucleotides, the CDR3 is TGTGCCAGCAGCTTGGGGGACAGGGATGAAAAACTGTTTTTT.

Sample share makes this clone medium-sized. The rearrangement links TRBV28 to TRBJ1-3, with 7 bases matching TRBD1. Germline CDR1 reads MDHEN; CDR2 reads SYDVKM. V shed 7 bases and J 1 base; nucleotides not matched to a gene: 4. The CDR3 consists of 14 residues. The CDR3 DNA sequence: TGTGCCAGCAACCCACAGGGGTCTGGAAACACCATATATTTT. It specifies CASNPQGSGNTIYF. Based on the CDR3 plus reference TRBV28 and TRBJ1-3, the full variable domain is DVKVTQSSRYLVKRTGEKVFLECVQDMDHENMFWYRQDPGLGLRLIYFSYDVKMKEKGDIPEGYSVSREKKERFSLILESASTNQTSMYLCASNPQGSGNTIYFGEGSWLTVV.

This clone was recorded once. The rearrangement joins TRBV28 to TRBJ1-2; possibly TRBD1 for D (6 bases). The ends were cut back, 6 bases at V and 8 bases at J, with 10 bases in the middle. Looked up from germline, CDR1 is MDHEN and CDR2 is SYDVKM. The CDR3 covers 11 residues. The CDR3 here is CASSNRVGYTF. The DNA of the CDR3 is TGTGCCAGCAGCAACAGGGTAGGCTACACCTTC.

This clone appeared a few times. This chain joins TRBV11-2 and TRBJ1-1; D is undetermined. The V gene's germline CDR1 is SGHAT and CDR2 FQNNGV. Deletions cut 5 bases from V and 5 bases from J, with 24 bases between. CDR3 length equals 17 residues. Here the CDR3 DNA reads TGTGCCAGCAGCCCCACGTCGAGGGCGGGTTATCAAACTGAAGCTTTCTTT. As protein: CASSPTSRAGYQTEAFF.

This rearrangement joins TRBV7-2 to TRBJ2-3, with 15 positions matching TRBD2. The germline V gene has CDR1 SGHTA and CDR2 FQGNSA. This CDR3 contains 18 residues. V was pared by 5 bases and J by 5 bases, with 11 bases of the junction left unmatched. The CDR3: CASSPWTSGGAIRDTQYF. The CDR3, as DNA: TGTGCCAGCAGCCCATGGACTAGCGGGGGGGCCATAAGAGATACGCAGTATTTT.

In nucleotides, the CDR3 is TGTGCCAGCAGCAGAGGGGGGGTAAGGTCCTACAATGAGCAGTTCTTC. It encodes CASSRGGVRSYNEQFF. The J gene is TRBJ2-1, the V gene TRBV3-1 (or the pseudogene TRBV3-2), with D possibly TRBD2 on 7 matching bases. Germline lookup yields CDR1 LGHDT and CDR2 YNNKEL (reference sequence). The CDR3 spans 16 residues. Trimming cost V 5 bases and J 1 base, with 15 bases left between them.

The V call is TRBV29-1, the J call TRBJ1-2; a possible D gene is TRBD1 (5 bases). The CDR3 has 12 residues. With 8 bases removed from V and 4 bases from J, the gap between germline ends came to 14 bases. CDR1 and CDR2 (germline): SQVTM, ANQGSEA. Here the CDR3 DNA reads TGCAGCATATCCTGGGGGGGCTATGGCTACACCTTC. The encoded protein is CSISWGGYGYTF. Drawing the rest from reference TRBV29-1 and TRBJ1-2, the complete variable domain is SAVISQKPSRDICQRGTSLTIQCQVDSQVTMMFWYRQQPGQSLTLIATANQGSEATYESGFVIDKFPISRPNLTFSTLTVSNMSPEDSSIYLCSISWGGYGYTFGSGTRLTVV.